A selection of T cell receptor beta chains follows, all from one sample in a study of T cell changes during pregnancy in multiple sclerosis. Generated by immunoSEQ multiplex PCR, the TCRdb table keeps only in-frame clones and is missing some. The sample includes about 39,000 clones, 88% of them seen just once. The sample here was CD8+ T cells from peripheral blood mononuclear cells, taken in the first trimester of pregnancy. These receptors came from a female donor with multiple sclerosis, enrolled in a pregnancy study. The CDR3 runs from the conserved cysteine through the conserved F or W. Each record gives: clone size, J gene, D gene, V gene, CDR3 DNA, CDR3 protein. A D gene is named only where the DNA matches it firmly. Clone size is stated in some rows and not others, as once, few, many or a class when expanded.

-	TRBJ2-3	-	TRBV27	TGTGCCAGCAGTTTATTTGGGGGCGGAACAGATACGCAGTATTTT	CASSLFGGGTDTQYF
-	TRBJ2-7	-	TRBV4-1	TGCGCCAGCAGCCAACAAGGACAGAACGAGCAGTACTTC	CASSQQGQNEQYF
-	TRBJ2-3	-	TRBV11-3	TGTGCCAGCAGCTTAGGTTCCGGAGGTACGCAGTATTTT	CASSLGSGGTQYF
-	TRBJ1-3	TRBD1	TRBV10-3	TGTGCCATCAGTGAGTCGGCGGCAGGGGGTGGAAACACCATATATTTT	CAISESAAGGGNTIYF
-	TRBJ1-2	TRBD1	TRBV19	TGTGCCAGTAGTATGGGACAGGGGGCGTTCGGCTACACCTTC	CASSMGQGAFGYTF
medium-sized	TRBJ1-2	TRBD1	TRBV15	TGTGCCACCAGCAGGAGTGGGACAGGGAGAGGGGATGGCTACACCTTC	CATSRSGTGRGDGYTF
-	TRBJ1-1	TRBD1	TRBV9	TGTGCCAGCAGCTCCCCAAGGGGGACAGGGGGGGGCACTGAAGCTTTCTTT	CASSSPRGTGGGTEAFF
-	TRBJ2-7	TRBD1	TRBV27	TGTGCCAGCAGCCGGGACAGGGGGCCCTACGAGCAGTACTTC	CASSRDRGPYEQYF
-	TRBJ2-1	TRBD2	TRBV7-6	TGTGCCAGCAGCCCCACCGGGACTAGCGGGGTTAATGAGCAGTTCTTC	CASSPTGTSGVNEQFF
-	TRBJ1-4	-	TRBV19	TGTGCCAGTAGTACCATTGAAAAACTGTTTTTT	CASSTIEKLFF
-	TRBJ1-1	-	TRBV7-8	TGTGCCAGCAGCTTAGTTCAGGGCGGGAACACTGAAGCTTTCTTT	CASSLVQGGNTEAFF
once	TRBJ2-1	-	TRBV15	TGTGCCACCAGAGAGTCAGGGGTCTCAAGGGAGCAGTTCTTC	CATRESGVSREQFF
-	TRBJ1-3	-	TRBV5-3	TGTGCCAGAAGCTGTCGCAGGGTGGGAGGAAACACCATATATTTT	CARSCRRVGGNTIYF